These T cell receptor beta chains were read from a single sample in a study of blood T cell repertoires in COVID-19. Sequencing was performed with immunoSEQ multiplex PCR; in TCRdb, only in-frame clones are kept and a portion is missing. The sample shows around 120,000 clones, roughly 85% of them seen only once. The source material was peripheral blood. The receptor source for this set is a human donor in a cohort sampled during active COVID-19. Each CDR3 is given with its conserved first and last residue. Each record gives: J gene, D gene, clone size, V gene, CDR3 DNA, CDR3 protein. A D gene is named only where the DNA matches it firmly. Size tells how often a clone was seen (once, few, many) or the class of an expanded clone, and some rows leave it out.

j_gene: TRBJ1-1; d_gene: TRBD1; abundance: -; v_gene: TRBV11-2; CDR3nt: TGTGCCAGCAGCCCAATGACAGGGGTGGGAACTGAAGCTTTCTTT; CDR3aa: CASSPMTGVGTEAFF
j_gene: TRBJ2-1; d_gene: -; abundance: -; v_gene: TRBV11-3; CDR3nt: TGTGCCAGCAGCTTAGATGGACAGACGCAGTTCTTC; CDR3aa: CASSLDGQTQFF
j_gene: TRBJ2-1; d_gene: TRBD2; abundance: -; v_gene: TRBV19; CDR3nt: TGTGCCAGTGGGGGGGGTTTTCGGACTAGCGGGAGGAGTGAGCAGTTCTTC; CDR3aa: CASGGGFRTSGRSEQFF
j_gene: TRBJ2-7; d_gene: -; abundance: medium-sized; v_gene: TRBV21-1; CDR3nt: TGTGCCAGCAGCGCGCGGCTAAGGACTAGGGGTCCCGAGCAGTACTTC; CDR3aa: CASSARLRTRGPEQYF
j_gene: TRBJ2-5; d_gene: TRBD2; abundance: -; v_gene: TRBV9; CDR3nt: TGTGCCAGCAGCGTTCTAGCGGGGGGGCAGGAGACCCAGTACTTC; CDR3aa: CASSVLAGGQETQYF
j_gene: TRBJ2-7; d_gene: TRBD1; abundance: -; v_gene: TRBV28; CDR3nt: TGTGCCAGTCAGGACAGGGAACCTTACGAGCAGTACTTC; CDR3aa: CASQDREPYEQYF
j_gene: TRBJ2-7; d_gene: TRBD1; abundance: -; v_gene: TRBV18; CDR3nt: TGTGCCAGCCATCCGGGACAGGGACTCTACGAGCAGTACTTC; CDR3aa: CASHPGQGLYEQYF
j_gene: TRBJ2-5; d_gene: -; abundance: -; v_gene: TRBV3-1/TRBV3-2; CDR3nt: TGTGCCAGCAGCCGGGGGGGGCTGGAGACCCAGTACTTC; CDR3aa: CASSRGGLETQYF
j_gene: TRBJ1-2; d_gene: TRBD1; abundance: -; v_gene: TRBV10-3; CDR3nt: TGTGCCATCAGAAATGGGACAGCGAACTATGGCTACACCTTC; CDR3aa: CAIRNGTANYGYTF
j_gene: TRBJ2-7; d_gene: -; abundance: -; v_gene: TRBV15; CDR3nt: TGTGCCACCAGCAGAGAACAGGGAAACTACGAGCAGTACTTC; CDR3aa: CATSREQGNYEQYF
j_gene: TRBJ2-1; d_gene: TRBD1; abundance: few; v_gene: TRBV9; CDR3nt: TGTGCCAGCAGCGCCTCCCCGACAGGGAGCACCTACAATGAGCAGTTCTTC; CDR3aa: CASSASPTGSTYNEQFF
j_gene: TRBJ2-2; d_gene: -; abundance: -; v_gene: TRBV11-2; CDR3nt: TGTGCCAGCAGCTTTACTAGGAACACCGGGGAGCTGTTTTTT; CDR3aa: CASSFTRNTGELFF
j_gene: TRBJ1-1; d_gene: -; abundance: -; v_gene: TRBV6-2/TRBV6-3; CDR3nt: TGTGCCAGCAGTTCTCAGACAGGATGGGATCTCGAAGCTTTCTTT; CDR3aa: CASSSQTGWDLEAFF
j_gene: TRBJ2-2; d_gene: TRBD1; abundance: few; v_gene: TRBV5-1; CDR3nt: TGCGCCAGCAGCTCAATCGACGGGACAGCCGGGGAGCTGTTTTTT; CDR3aa: CASSSIDGTAGELFF
j_gene: TRBJ1-1; d_gene: -; abundance: -; v_gene: TRBV7-2; CDR3nt: TGTGCCAGCGTCTCATACACAGGGACCGTGAACACTGAAGCTTTCTTT; CDR3aa: CASVSYTGTVNTEAFF
j_gene: TRBJ2-5; d_gene: -; abundance: -; v_gene: TRBV19; CDR3nt: TGTGCCAGTAGTACCCTGGAAGGGGGAGAGACCCAGTACTTC; CDR3aa: CASSTLEGGETQYF
j_gene: TRBJ2-2; d_gene: -; abundance: -; v_gene: TRBV6-6; CDR3nt: TGTGCCAGCAGCAAGAACACCGGGGAGCTGTTTTTT; CDR3aa: CASSKNTGELFF
j_gene: TRBJ2-2; d_gene: TRBD1; abundance: -; v_gene: TRBV7-8; CDR3nt: TGTGCCAGCAGCCCCGGGACAGGGGGGACCGGGGAGCTGTTTTTT; CDR3aa: CASSPGTGGTGELFF
j_gene: TRBJ2-5; d_gene: TRBD2; abundance: once; v_gene: TRBV30; CDR3nt: TGTGCCTCAGGACTAGCGGGGGCGGGGACCCAGTACTTC; CDR3aa: CASGLAGAGTQYF
j_gene: TRBJ1-2; d_gene: -; abundance: few; v_gene: TRBV30; CDR3nt: TGTGCCTGGCAGGCTAACTATGGCTACACCTTC; CDR3aa: CAWQANYGYTF
j_gene: TRBJ2-6; d_gene: TRBD2; abundance: -; v_gene: TRBV10-3; CDR3nt: TGTGCCATCAGTGAGTCAGGTAGCGGGAGGGCCGCTGGGGCCAACGTCCTGACTTTC; CDR3aa: CAISESGSGRAAGANVLTF
j_gene: TRBJ1-4; d_gene: -; abundance: -; v_gene: TRBV25-1; CDR3nt: TGTGCCAGCAGTGAAGGGGGGGGGCTCCATGAAAAACTGTTTTTT; CDR3aa: CASSEGGGLHEKLFF
j_gene: TRBJ2-5; d_gene: TRBD2; abundance: -; v_gene: TRBV27; CDR3nt: TGTGCCAGCAGTTGGGGGAGACTAGCGGGGCAAGAGACCCAGTACTTC; CDR3aa: CASSWGRLAGQETQYF
j_gene: TRBJ2-4; d_gene: -; abundance: -; v_gene: TRBV30; CDR3nt: TGTGCCTGGAGAGACAAGGTTCAAAACATTCAGTACTTC; CDR3aa: CAWRDKVQNIQYF
j_gene: TRBJ2-3; d_gene: TRBD2; abundance: -; v_gene: TRBV29-1; CDR3nt: TGCAGCGTTGAAGATTGGGCGGCTAGCGGGAGGACGCAGTATTTT; CDR3aa: CSVEDWAASGRTQYF
j_gene: TRBJ2-1; d_gene: TRBD2; abundance: many; v_gene: TRBV19; CDR3nt: TGTGCCAGTAGTATATCTAGCGGGGGGGCCAATGAGCAGTTCTTC; CDR3aa: CASSISSGGANEQFF
j_gene: TRBJ1-1; d_gene: TRBD1; abundance: -; v_gene: TRBV5-6; CDR3nt: TGTGCCAGCAGCTTTAGACAGGGGATGACTGAAGCTTTCTTT; CDR3aa: CASSFRQGMTEAFF
j_gene: TRBJ2-1; d_gene: -; abundance: -; v_gene: TRBV19; CDR3nt: TGTGCCAGTAGTATATCGGCCCCCGTCCAGCGGGCTGTCAATGAGCAGTTCTTC; CDR3aa: CASSISAPVQRAVNEQFF
j_gene: TRBJ2-1; d_gene: TRBD2; abundance: -; v_gene: TRBV7-9; CDR3nt: TGTGCCAGCAGCAGTGCACCCGGGGAGGGGAACAATGAGCAGTTCTTC; CDR3aa: CASSSAPGEGNNEQFF
j_gene: TRBJ2-7; d_gene: TRBD2; abundance: once; v_gene: TRBV7-2; CDR3nt: TGTGCCAGCAGCTTAGACAGGACTAGCGGCTACGAGCAGTACTTC; CDR3aa: CASSLDRTSGYEQYF
j_gene: TRBJ2-2; d_gene: -; abundance: -; v_gene: TRBV7-2; CDR3nt: TGTGCCAGCAGCTATCAGGGGAGGGCCGGGGAGCTGTTTTTT; CDR3aa: CASSYQGRAGELFF
j_gene: TRBJ1-1; d_gene: -; abundance: -; v_gene: TRBV27; CDR3nt: TGTGCCAGCAGTTTTAGGGGTCAGAACACTGAAGCTTTCTTT; CDR3aa: CASSFRGQNTEAFF
j_gene: TRBJ2-1; d_gene: TRBD2; abundance: -; v_gene: TRBV7-8; CDR3nt: TGTGCCAGCAGCCGAGCGGGAGCGGAAGCCAATGAGCAGTTCTTC; CDR3aa: CASSRAGAEANEQFF
j_gene: TRBJ1-6; d_gene: -; abundance: -; v_gene: TRBV7-2; CDR3nt: TGTGCCAGCAGCTCTCCCCGCGACAGAAATTCACCCCTCCACTTT; CDR3aa: CASSSPRDRNSPLHF
j_gene: TRBJ2-5; d_gene: TRBD1; abundance: -; v_gene: TRBV7-2; CDR3nt: TGTGCCAGCAGCTTAGAAGGACAGGGGGCAGGAGAGACCCAGTACTTC; CDR3aa: CASSLEGQGAGETQYF
j_gene: TRBJ1-5; d_gene: -; abundance: -; v_gene: TRBV28; CDR3nt: TGTGCCAGCAGTTTTTTCCTCAGGGGACAGCCCCAGCATTTT; CDR3aa: CASSFFLRGQPQHF